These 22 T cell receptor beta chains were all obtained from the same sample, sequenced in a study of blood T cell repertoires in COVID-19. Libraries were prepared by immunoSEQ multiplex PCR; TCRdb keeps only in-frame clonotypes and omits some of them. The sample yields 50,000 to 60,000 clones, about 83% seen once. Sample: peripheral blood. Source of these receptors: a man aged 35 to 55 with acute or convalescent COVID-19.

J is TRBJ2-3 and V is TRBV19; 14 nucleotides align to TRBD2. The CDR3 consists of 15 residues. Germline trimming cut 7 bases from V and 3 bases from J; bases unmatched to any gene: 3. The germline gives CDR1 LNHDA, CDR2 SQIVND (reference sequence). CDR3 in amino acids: CASNGLAGGTDTQYF. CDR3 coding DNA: TGTGCCAGTAACGGACTAGCGGGGGGAACAGATACGCAGTATTTT.

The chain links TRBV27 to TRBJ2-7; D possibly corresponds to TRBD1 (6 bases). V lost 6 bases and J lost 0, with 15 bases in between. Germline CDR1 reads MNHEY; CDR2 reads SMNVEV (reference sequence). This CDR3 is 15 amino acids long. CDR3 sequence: CASRTVDSSSYEQYF. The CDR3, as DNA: TGTGCCAGCAGGACCGTGGACAGTAGCTCCTACGAGCAGTACTTC.

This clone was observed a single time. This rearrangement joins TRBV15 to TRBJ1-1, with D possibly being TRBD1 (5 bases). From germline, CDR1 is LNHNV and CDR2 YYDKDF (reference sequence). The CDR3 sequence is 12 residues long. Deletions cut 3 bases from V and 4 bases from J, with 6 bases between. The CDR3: CATSRQGTEAFF. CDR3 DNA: TGTGCCACCAGCAGGCAGGGCACTGAAGCTTTCTTT.

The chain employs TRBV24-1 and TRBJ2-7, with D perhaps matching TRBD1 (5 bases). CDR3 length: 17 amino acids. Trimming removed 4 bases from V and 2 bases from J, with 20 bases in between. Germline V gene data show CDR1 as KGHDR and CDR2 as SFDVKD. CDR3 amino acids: CATSDSRQTPRAYEQYF. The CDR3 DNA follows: TGTGCCACCAGTGACTCAAGACAGACCCCCCGTGCCTACGAGCAGTACTTC.

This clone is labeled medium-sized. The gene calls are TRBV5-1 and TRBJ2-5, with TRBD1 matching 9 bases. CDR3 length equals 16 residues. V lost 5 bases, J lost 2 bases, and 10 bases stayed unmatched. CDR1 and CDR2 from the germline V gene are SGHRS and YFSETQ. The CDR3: CASRKGTGTGQETQYF. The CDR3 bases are TGCGCCAGCAGAAAAGGGACAGGGACAGGTCAAGAGACCCAGTACTTC.

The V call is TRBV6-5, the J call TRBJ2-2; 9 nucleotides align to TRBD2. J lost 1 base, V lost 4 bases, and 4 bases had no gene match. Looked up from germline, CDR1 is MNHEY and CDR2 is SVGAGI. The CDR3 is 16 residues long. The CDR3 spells CASSSLTSGNTGELFF. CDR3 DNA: TGTGCCAGCAGTTCCTTGACTAGCGGGAACACCGGGGAGCTGTTTTTT.

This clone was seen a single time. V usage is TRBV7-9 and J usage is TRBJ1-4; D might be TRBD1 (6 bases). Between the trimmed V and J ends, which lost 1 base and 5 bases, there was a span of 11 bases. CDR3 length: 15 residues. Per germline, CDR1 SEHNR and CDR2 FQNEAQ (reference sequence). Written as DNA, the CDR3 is TGTGCCAGCAGCTTAGTAGGGCAGGGGAATGAAAAACTGTTTTTT. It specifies CASSLVGQGNEKLFF.

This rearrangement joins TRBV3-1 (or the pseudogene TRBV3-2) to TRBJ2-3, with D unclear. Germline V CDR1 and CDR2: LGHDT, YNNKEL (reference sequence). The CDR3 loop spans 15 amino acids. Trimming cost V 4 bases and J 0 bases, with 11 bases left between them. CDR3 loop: CASSRDSGSTDTQYF. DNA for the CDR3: TGTGCCAGCAGCCGCGACTCGGGTAGCACAGATACGCAGTATTTT.

CDR3 coding DNA: TGTGCCAGCAGCCCGGTTCAAGAGACCCAGTACTTC. This gives the protein CASSPVQETQYF. The chain joins TRBV5-4 to TRBJ2-5; D call uncertain. CDR1 is SGHNT, CDR2 YYREEE, per germline (reference sequence). This CDR3 region has 12 residues. V lost 4 bases and J 2 bases, leaving 6 bases between the germline ends.

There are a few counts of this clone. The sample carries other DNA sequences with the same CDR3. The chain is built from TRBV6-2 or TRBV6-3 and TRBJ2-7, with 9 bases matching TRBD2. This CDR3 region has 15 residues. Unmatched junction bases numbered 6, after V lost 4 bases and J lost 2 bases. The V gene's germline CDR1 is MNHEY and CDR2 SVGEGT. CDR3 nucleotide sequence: TGTGCCAGCAGTTCAGCGGGGGGCGGGACCTACGAGCAGTACTTC. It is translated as CASSSAGGGTYEQYF.

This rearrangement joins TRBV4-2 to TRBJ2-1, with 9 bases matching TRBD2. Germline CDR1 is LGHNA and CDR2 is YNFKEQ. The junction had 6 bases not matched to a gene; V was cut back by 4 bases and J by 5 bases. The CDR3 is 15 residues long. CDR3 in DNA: TGTGCCAGCAGCCCCCTAGCTAGCGGGGACAATGAGCAGTTCTTC. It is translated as CASSPLASGDNEQFF.

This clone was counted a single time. The CDR3 nucleotides read TGTGCCAGCTCACAAGGGACAGGGGGCGTCATGAACACTGAAGCTTTCTTT. Translating gives CASSQGTGGVMNTEAFF. The rearrangement links TRBV18 to TRBJ1-1; 12 bases align to TRBD1. CDR3 length: 17 amino acids. After removal of 4 bases from V and 0 bases from J, the junction contained 6 bases not matched to a gene. Germline V gene lookup returns CDR1 KGHSH and CDR2 LQKENI. The full variable domain, its missing parts supplied by reference TRBV18 and TRBJ1-1, is NAGVMQNPRHLVRRRGQEARLRCSPMKGHSHVYWYRQLPEEGLKFMVYLQKENIIDESGMPKERFSAEFPKEGPSILRIQQVVRGDSAAYFCASSQGTGGVMNTEAFFGQGTRLTVV.

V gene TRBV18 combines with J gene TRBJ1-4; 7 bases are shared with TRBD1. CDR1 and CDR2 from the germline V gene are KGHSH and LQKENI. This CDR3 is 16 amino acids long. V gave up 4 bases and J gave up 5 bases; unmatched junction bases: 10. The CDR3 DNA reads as TGTGCCAGCTCACTACAGGGGATTGAGGTGAATGAAAAACTGTTTTTT. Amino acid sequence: CASSLQGIEVNEKLFF.

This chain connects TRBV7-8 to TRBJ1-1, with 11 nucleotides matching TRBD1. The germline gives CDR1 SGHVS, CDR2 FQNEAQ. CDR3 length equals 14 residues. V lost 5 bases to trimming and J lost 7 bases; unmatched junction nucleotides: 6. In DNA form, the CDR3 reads TGTGCCAGCAGCCGAGGACAGGGGGCAATTGAAGCTTTCTTT. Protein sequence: CASSRGQGAIEAFF.

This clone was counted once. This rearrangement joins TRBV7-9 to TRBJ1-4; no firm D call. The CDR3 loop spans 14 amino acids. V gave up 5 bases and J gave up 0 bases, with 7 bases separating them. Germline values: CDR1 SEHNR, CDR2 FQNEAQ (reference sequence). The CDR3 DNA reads TGTGCCAGCAGCCCAGACACAACTAATGAAAAACTGTTTTTT. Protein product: CASSPDTTNEKLFF.

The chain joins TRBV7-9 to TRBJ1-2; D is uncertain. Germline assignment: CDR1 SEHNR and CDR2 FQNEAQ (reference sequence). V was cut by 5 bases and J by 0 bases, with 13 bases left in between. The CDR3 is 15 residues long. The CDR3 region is CASSPPGFTNYGYTF. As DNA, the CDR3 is TGTGCCAGCAGCCCCCCTGGCTTCACTAACTATGGCTACACCTTC. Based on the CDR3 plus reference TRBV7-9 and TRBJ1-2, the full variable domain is DTGVSQNPRHKITKRGQNVTFRCDPISEHNRLYWYRQTLGQGPEFLTYFQNEAQLEKSRLLSDRFSAERPKGSFSTLEIQRTEQGDSAMYLCASSPPGFTNYGYTFGSGTRLTVV.

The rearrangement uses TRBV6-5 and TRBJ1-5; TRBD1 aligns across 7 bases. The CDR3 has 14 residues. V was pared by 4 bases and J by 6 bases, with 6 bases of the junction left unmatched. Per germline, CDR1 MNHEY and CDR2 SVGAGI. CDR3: CASSWTGAFQPQHF. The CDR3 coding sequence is TGTGCCAGCAGTTGGACAGGAGCCTTTCAGCCCCAGCATTTT.

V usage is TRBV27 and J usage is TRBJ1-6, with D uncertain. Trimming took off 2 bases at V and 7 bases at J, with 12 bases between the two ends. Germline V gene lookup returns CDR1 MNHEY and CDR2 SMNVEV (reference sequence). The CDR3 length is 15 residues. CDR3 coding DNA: TGTGCCAGCAGTTTAGGCAGACTATCAAATTCACCCCTCCACTTT. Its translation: CASSLGRLSNSPLHF.

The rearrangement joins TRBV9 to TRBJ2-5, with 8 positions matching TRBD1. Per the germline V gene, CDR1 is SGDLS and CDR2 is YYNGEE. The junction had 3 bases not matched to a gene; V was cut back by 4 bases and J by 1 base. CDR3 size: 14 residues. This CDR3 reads CASSTGTGQETQYF. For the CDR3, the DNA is TGTGCCAGCAGCACCGGGACAGGCCAAGAGACCCAGTACTTC.

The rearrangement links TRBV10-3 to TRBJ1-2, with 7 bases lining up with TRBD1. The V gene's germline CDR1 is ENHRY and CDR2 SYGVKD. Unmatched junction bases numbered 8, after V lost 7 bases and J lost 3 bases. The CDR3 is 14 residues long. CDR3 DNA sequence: TGTGCCATCACGAACGGACAGGTCCACTATGGCTACACCTTC. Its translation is CAITNGQVHYGYTF.

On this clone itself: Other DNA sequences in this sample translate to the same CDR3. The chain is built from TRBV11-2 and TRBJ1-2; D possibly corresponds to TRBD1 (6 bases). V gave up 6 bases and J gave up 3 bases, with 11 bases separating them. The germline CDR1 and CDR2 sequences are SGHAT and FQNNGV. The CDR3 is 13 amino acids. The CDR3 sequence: CASSSDSYYGYTF. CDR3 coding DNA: TGTGCCAGCAGTTCGGACAGCTACTATGGCTACACCTTC. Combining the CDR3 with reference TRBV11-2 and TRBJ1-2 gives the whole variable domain EAGVAQSPRYKIIEKRQSVAFWCNPISGHATLYWYQQILGQGPKLLIQFQNNGVVDDSQLPKDRFSAERLKGVDSTLKIQPAKLEDSAVYLCASSSDSYYGYTFGSGTRLTVV.

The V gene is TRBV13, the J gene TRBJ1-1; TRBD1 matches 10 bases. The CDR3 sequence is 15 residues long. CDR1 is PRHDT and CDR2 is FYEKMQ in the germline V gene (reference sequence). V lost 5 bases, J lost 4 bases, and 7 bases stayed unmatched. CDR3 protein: CASSPRTGGGTEAFF. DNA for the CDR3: TGTGCCAGCAGCCCTCGGACAGGGGGTGGCACTGAAGCTTTCTTT.